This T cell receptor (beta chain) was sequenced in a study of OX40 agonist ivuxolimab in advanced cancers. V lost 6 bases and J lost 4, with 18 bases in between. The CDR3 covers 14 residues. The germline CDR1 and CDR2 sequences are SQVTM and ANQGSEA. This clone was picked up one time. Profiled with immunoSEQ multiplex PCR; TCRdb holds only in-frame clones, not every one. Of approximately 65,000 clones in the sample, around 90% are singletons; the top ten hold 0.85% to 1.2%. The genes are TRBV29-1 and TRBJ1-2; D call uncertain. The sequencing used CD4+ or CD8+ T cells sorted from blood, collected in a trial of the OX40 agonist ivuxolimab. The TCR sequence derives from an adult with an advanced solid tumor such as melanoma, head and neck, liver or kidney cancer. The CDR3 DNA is TGCAGCGTCCTAAGGGAGCGGGAGACCTATGGCTACACCTTC. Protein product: CSVLRERETYGYTF.